This T cell receptor (beta chain) was sequenced in a study of blood T cell repertoires in COVID-19. Per the study methods: Amplified reference gene primers provided the basis for estimating nucleated cell counts. Sequencing used immunoSEQ multiplex PCR; TCRdb keeps in-frame clones, though not all of them. D and trimming come from the DNA, and the V and J calls and clone size come from that table. The sample contains about 220,000 clones, 86% of which appear only once. V was shortened by 3 bases and J by 0 bases, with 9 bases between the two germline ends. The germline V gene has CDR1 SGHTA and CDR2 FQGNSA. The CDR3 has 15 amino acids.

The source is a young man who had recovered from COVID-19. The sample comprised peripheral blood. The J gene is TRBJ2-1, the V gene TRBV7-2, with D possibly being TRBD2 (5 bases). This CDR3 is CASSFGGSSYNEQFF. CDR3 bases: TGTGCCAGCAGCTTCGGAGGTAGCTCCTACAATGAGCAGTTCTTC.